This T cell receptor (beta chain) was recorded in a study of Ad26.COV2.S vaccination and SARS-CoV-2 variants. Across the whole study: Of the COV1001 trial arms, the Ad26.COV2.S arm included the donor. Study findings and constraints: Across vaccine and placebo recipients, the breadth of non-spike TCRs was similar. Vaccinees showed greater spike-specific TCR breadth than placebo recipients.

Regarding this clone: Its specificity is unknown.

Data came from immunoSEQ multiplex PCR; TCRdb stores just in-frame clones and leaves some out. The table lists roughly 700,000 clones, roughly nine tenths of them singletons, with approximately 1.5% in the top ten. Treatment: 19 received Ad26.COV2.S at low or high dose, single or two shots; about five received placebo; per-sample allocation not given. Samples were taken on day 63 after the first vaccine or placebo injection. The receptor was derived from a person aged 18-60 years who received the Ad26.COV2.S COVID-19 vaccine or a placebo. This sample comprised peripheral blood, obtained in a trial of Ad26.COV2.S vaccine versus placebo.

The CDR3 loop is CAWSAWDRARSGANVLTF. DNA for the CDR3: TGTGCCTGGAGTGCTTGGGACAGGGCCCGCTCTGGGGCCAACGTCCTGACTTTC. The chain links TRBV30 to TRBJ2-6; 9 nucleotides agree with TRBD1. After removal of 1 base from V and 0 bases from J, the junction contained 7 bases not matched to a gene. Germline CDR1 is GTSNPN and CDR2 is SVGIG (reference sequence). The CDR3 contains 18 residues.